Shown below are 29 T cell receptor beta chains from a single sample sequenced in a study of CD8 T cells in ankylosing spondylitis. TCRdb re-called the 5' RACE reads with MiXCR, one entry per CDR3 protein. The sample holds around 88,000 distinct CDR3 sequences; about 8.1% are singletons and the top ten take just over 5%. The sequenced sample consisted of blood, either unsorted or a sorted T cell fraction (not recorded which). The receptors originated from a male donor with ankylosing spondylitis or in good health (not recorded which).

This clonotype showed up many times. CDR3 nucleotide sequence: TGTGCCAGCAGCTTCCGGGGGGGGGACTACGAGCAGTACTTC. As protein: CASSFRGGDYEQYF. This chain uses TRBV7-3 with TRBJ2-7, with 8 bases aligning to TRBD2. This CDR3 has 14 amino acids. The V gene end was trimmed by 3 bases and the J gene end by 3 bases; junction bases not matched to a gene: 4. CDR1 is SGHTA and CDR2 is FQGTGA in the germline V gene. Looking up the rest from reference TRBV7-3 and TRBJ2-7 gives the full variable domain: GAGVSQTPSNKVTEKGKYVELRCDPISGHTALYWYRQSLGQGPEFLIYFQGTGAADDSGLPNDRFFAVRPEGSVSTLKIQRTERGDSAVYLCASSFRGGDYEQYFGPGTRLTVT.

This clonotype was observed many times. The chain recombines TRBV24-1 with TRBJ2-3; unclear D gene. Germline CDR1 KGHDR, CDR2 SFDVKD. The V and J ends lost 7 bases and 3 bases respectively, with 13 bases between them. The CDR3 length is 14 residues. CDR3 in amino acids: CATRHPQETDTQYF. The CDR3 region has the DNA TGTGCCACCAGACACCCCCAGGAGACAGATACGCAGTATTTT.

The V and J genes are TRBV7-3 and TRBJ1-3; 10 nucleotides agree with TRBD1. This CDR3 contains 18 residues. With 0 bases clipped from V and 8 bases from J, the junction kept 13 bases outside the gene matches. Germline V gene sequence: CDR1 SGHTA, CDR2 FQGTGA. Here the CDR3 reads CASSLTGLTGGLQDTIYF. The DNA of the CDR3 is TGTGCCAGCAGCTTAACAGGGTTGACAGGGGGCCTTCAAGACACCATATATTTT.

The chain links TRBV27 to TRBJ2-7; tentatively, D is TRBD2 (5 bases). Trimming left V 4 bases short and J 0 bases short, with 7 bases between. Per the germline V gene, CDR1 is MNHEY and CDR2 is SMNVEV (reference sequence). The CDR3 is 13 residues long. The CDR3 DNA reads as TGTGCCAGCAGTTACCGGGACTCCTACGAGCAGTACTTC. Protein product: CASSYRDSYEQYF.

In this sample, this clonotype turned up many times. The chain combines TRBV2 with TRBJ2-3, with D perhaps matching TRBD2 (5 bases). Per germline, CDR1 SNHLY and CDR2 FYNNEI. V shed 7 bases and J shed 2 bases, with 13 bases lying between them. CDR3 size: 14 residues. This CDR3 reads CASIKEVLTDTQYF. As DNA, the CDR3 is TGTGCCAGCATTAAGGAGGTTCTCACAGATACGCAGTATTTT.

This clonotype was seen many times. CDR3 loop: CATNSASTDTQYF. The CDR3 DNA is TGTGCCACAAACTCGGCTAGCACAGATACGCAGTATTTT. The V and J genes are TRBV15 and TRBJ2-3; D is uncertain. With 9 bases removed from V and 0 bases from J, the gap between germline ends came to 10 bases. Germline V gives CDR1 LNHNV, CDR2 YYDKDF (reference sequence). The CDR3 contains 13 residues.

On this clonotype: A much larger clone lies a single base off, so this may be a read error. V gene TRBV12-3 or TRBV12-4 combines with J gene TRBJ2-7; D is uncertain. V lost 7 bases, J lost 6 bases, and 10 bases lay in between. This CDR3 contains 11 residues. The CDR3 reads CASNLGLEQYF. The CDR3 DNA follows: TGTGCCAGCAATTTGGGCCTCGAGCAGTACTTC.

The sample holds many counts of this clonotype. The chain links TRBV5-1 to TRBJ2-1, with TRBD2 matching 14 bases. This CDR3 comprises 16 residues. From germline, CDR1 is SGHRS and CDR2 YFSETQ. V lost 4 bases and J lost 6; bases outside the gene matches: 6. CDR3 bases: TGCGCCAGCAGCCCTCGGACTAGCGGGGGGACCAATGAGCAGTTCTTC. The encoded protein is CASSPRTSGGTNEQFF.

This clonotype was seen at least ten times. V usage is TRBV7-3 and J usage is TRBJ2-3, with D perhaps being TRBD1 or TRBD2 (5 bases each). CDR1 SGHTA and CDR2 FQGTGA come from the germline V gene. The CDR3 is made up of 15 amino acids. The V end lost 1 base, the J end lost 4 bases, and 12 bases lay between the germline ends. CDR3 coding DNA: TGTGCCAGCAGCTTAATTGGGGGTATCGCAGATACGCAGTATTTT. Its protein is CASSLIGGIADTQYF.

This clonotype was detected ten times or more. The chain has TRBV25-1 and TRBJ1-6; TRBD1 agrees at 7 bases. Germline V lookup: CDR1 MGHDK, CDR2 SYGVNS. This CDR3 has 17 amino acids. J was trimmed by 9 bases and V by 3 bases; bases with no gene match: 14. In nucleotides, the CDR3 is TGTGCCAGCAGTGAGTGGACAGGATCAGGTCGTATTTCACCCCTCCACTTT. It encodes CASSEWTGSGRISPLHF.

This clonotype was recorded at least ten times. V gene TRBV9 combines with J gene TRBJ2-3; D assignment may be TRBD1 or TRBD2 (6 bases each). Germline assignment: CDR1 SGDLS and CDR2 YYNGEE. Trimming pared 0 bases from V and 5 bases from J, leaving 10 bases between. This CDR3 spans 14 amino acids. The CDR3 is CASSVGGGRDTQYF. The CDR3, as DNA: TGTGCCAGCAGCGTAGGAGGGGGGCGAGATACGCAGTATTTT.

This clonotype was seen ten or more times. The rearrangement joins TRBV3-1 to TRBJ2-5; 7 bases match TRBD1. V lost 1 base, J lost 0 bases, and 5 bases stayed unmatched. The CDR3 consists of 16 residues. The V gene's germline CDR1 is LGHDT and CDR2 YNNKEL (reference sequence). The CDR3 DNA reads as TGTGCCAGCAGCCAAGGACAGGGACAGAACCAAGAGACCCAGTACTTC. Translated: CASSQGQGQNQETQYF.

This clonotype showed up many times. The chain recombines TRBV5-1 with TRBJ2-1; 13 bases map to TRBD2. From germline, CDR1 is SGHRS and CDR2 YFSETQ. The ends lost 4 bases at V and 8 bases at J; junction bases unmatched: 3. The CDR3 runs 14 residues. The CDR3 loop reads CASSPTSGGYEQFF. In nucleotides, the CDR3 is TGCGCCAGCAGCCCGACTAGCGGGGGGTATGAGCAGTTCTTC.

In this sample, this clonotype turned up many times. V gene TRBV7-6 combines with J gene TRBJ1-5; D ambiguous. The CDR3 covers 14 residues. Between the trimmed V and J ends, which lost 5 bases and 2 bases, there was a span of 10 bases. Germline values: CDR1 SGHVS, CDR2 FNYEAQ. CDR3 DNA sequence: TGTGCCAGCAGCCCAGGAACAGGCAATCAGCCCCAGCATTTT. Encoded protein: CASSPGTGNQPQHF.

There are many counts of this clonotype. This chain links TRBV5-1 with TRBJ2-2; the D is unclear. The V end was cut by 0 bases, the J end by 4 bases, with 7 bases between. The CDR3 runs to 14 residues. Per the germline V gene, CDR1 is SGHRS and CDR2 is YFSETQ. In DNA form, the CDR3 reads TGCGCCAGCAGCTTGGGACCAATCACCGGGGAGCTGTTTTTT. Protein product: CASSLGPITGELFF.

This clonotype has more than one count but fewer than ten. The rearrangement uses TRBV5-1 and TRBJ2-5; the D is unclear. The CDR3 loop spans 14 amino acids. The V end lost 0 bases, the J end lost 5 bases, and 11 bases lay between the germline ends. The V gene's germline CDR1 is SGHRS and CDR2 YFSETQ. This CDR3 is CASSLGGKPETQYF. The CDR3 bases are TGCGCCAGCAGCTTGGGTGGGAAACCGGAGACCCAGTACTTC.

This clonotype was observed at least ten times. The V and J genes are TRBV29-1 and TRBJ2-1; D gene ambiguous. CDR1 and CDR2 from the germline V gene are SQVTM and ANQGSEA. Trimming left V 0 bases short and J 6 bases short, with 15 bases between. The CDR3 is 15 residues long. CDR3 loop: CSVEDRAGWSNEQFF. DNA of the CDR3: TGCAGCGTTGAAGATCGGGCCGGTTGGAGCAATGAGCAGTTCTTC.

This clonotype appeared many times. CDR3 region: CAWTGFSTDTQYF. In DNA form, the CDR3 reads TGTGCCTGGACAGGTTTTAGCACAGATACGCAGTATTTT. This sequence joins TRBV30 and TRBJ2-3, with no clear D. CDR1 GTSNPN and CDR2 SVGIG come from the germline V gene (reference sequence). This CDR3 spans 13 amino acids. Trimming pared 4 bases from V and 0 bases from J, leaving 8 bases between.

This clonotype was seen ten or more times. This chain links TRBV7-3 with TRBJ1-1; D may be TRBD1 (6 bases). Germline CDR1 reads SGHTA; CDR2 reads FQGTGA. V gave up 1 base and J gave up 2 bases, with 17 bases separating them. CDR3 length equals 17 residues. CDR3 amino acids: CASSLRGGATANTEAFF. CDR3 DNA: TGTGCCAGCAGCTTAAGAGGGGGGGCGACAGCTAACACTGAAGCTTTCTTT.

Many counts were recorded for this clonotype. The rearrangement links TRBV27 to TRBJ1-2; D possibly corresponds to TRBD1 (6 bases). The CDR3 extends over 15 amino acids. Germline CDR1 and CDR2: MNHEY and SMNVEV (reference sequence). Between the trimmed V and J ends, which lost 5 bases and 3 bases, there was a span of 16 bases. The CDR3 nucleotides are TGTGCCAGCAGTCCAGGGGTGGGGCCTTACTATGGCTACACCTTC. Amino acids: CASSPGVGPYYGYTF.

This clonotype was counted many times. Here the CDR3 DNA reads TGTGCCAGCGCTTCATTGGGGGGCCAGAGGCCCCAGCATTTT. Amino acid sequence: CASASLGGQRPQHF. The V and J genes are TRBV28 and TRBJ1-5; a weak D match, TRBD1 (6 bases). Deletions cut 8 bases from V and 9 bases from J, with 20 bases between. Germline lookup yields CDR1 MDHEN and CDR2 SYDVKM. The CDR3 contains 14 residues. Together with reference TRBV28 and TRBJ1-5, the CDR3 gives the full variable domain: DVKVTQSSRYLVKRTGEKVFLECVQDMDHENMFWYRQDPGLGLRLIYFSYDVKMKEKGDIPEGYSVSREKKERFSLILESASTNQTSMYLCASASLGGQRPQHFGDGTRLSIL.

This clonotype was counted ten times or more. This chain joins TRBV20-1 and TRBJ2-1; 9 bases agree with TRBD2. The CDR3 consists of 16 residues. The germline gives CDR1 DFQATT, CDR2 SNEGSKA (reference sequence). With 5 bases clipped from V and 6 bases from J, the junction kept 14 bases outside the gene matches. The CDR3 sequence is CSASDPGGGALNEQFF. Written as DNA, the CDR3 is TGCAGTGCTTCCGACCCTGGCGGGGGGGCCCTCAATGAGCAGTTCTTC.

This clonotype was observed many times. The germline gene is not matched at one end of the junction; a read error may be the cause. The gene calls are TRBV15 and TRBJ2-1; 7 bases are a match to TRBD1. CDR3 length equals 16 residues. The germline gives CDR1 LNHNV, CDR2 YYDKDF (reference sequence). The chain's CDR3 is CATRRADRASYNEQFF. The CDR3 DNA reads as TGTGCCACCAGGAGAGCAGACAGGGCATCCTACAATGAGCAGTTCTTC. The variable domain in full, with the rest retrieved from reference TRBV15 and TRBJ2-1, is DAMVIQNPRYQVTQFGKPVTLSCSQTLNHNVMYWYQQKSSQAPKLLFHYYDKDFNNEADTPDNFQSRRPNTSFCFLDIRSPGLGDTAMYLCATRRADRASYNEQFFGPGTRLTVL.

This clonotype was counted many times. The gene calls are TRBV9 and TRBJ1-2; weak D call: TRBD1 (5 bases). V dropped 4 bases and J dropped 6 bases, with 10 bases sitting between them. Germline V gene data show CDR1 as SGDLS and CDR2 as YYNGEE. The CDR3 is 12 residues long. The CDR3 coding sequence is TGTGCCAGCAGCAGGGACGACAATGGCTACACCTTC. The encoded protein is CASSRDDNGYTF.

This clonotype has a count of ten or more. J is TRBJ1-1 and V is TRBV7-9; no clear D gene. Trimming pared 5 bases from V and 6 bases from J, leaving 13 bases between. Germline V gene data show CDR1 as SEHNR and CDR2 as FQNEAQ (reference sequence). This CDR3 contains 13 residues. The CDR3 DNA sequence: TGTGCCAGCAGCCCCAGGTCCCGGCCTGAAGCTTTCTTT. Its translation is CASSPRSRPEAFF.

This clonotype came up many times. The chain is built from TRBV5-1 and TRBJ1-1; TRBD1 might be the D (6 bases). Trimming left V 1 base short and J 1 base short, with 11 bases between. Per the germline V gene, CDR1 is SGHRS and CDR2 is YFSETQ. The CDR3 is 15 amino acids. This chain's CDR3 is CASSLTGQRNTEAFF. CDR3 nucleotides: TGCGCCAGCAGCTTGACGGGACAAAGGAACACTGAAGCTTTCTTT.

This clonotype was observed at least ten times. J is TRBJ2-2 and V is TRBV20-1; D uncertain. CDR1 DFQATT and CDR2 SNEGSKA come from the germline V gene (reference sequence). The length of the CDR3 is 14 residues. V was cut by 0 bases and J by 6 bases, with 11 bases left in between. DNA of the CDR3: TGCAGTGCTAGAGATCGAACGCTGGCCGGGGAGCTGTTTTTT. As protein: CSARDRTLAGELFF.

This clonotype appeared many times. The chain combines TRBV12-3 or TRBV12-4 with TRBJ2-7, with D perhaps matching TRBD1 (5 bases). V lost 1 base and J 2 bases, leaving 12 bases between the germline ends. This CDR3 has 15 residues. The CDR3 DNA is TGTGCCAGCAGTTTAGTTACAGGCAGGGCCTACGAGCAGTACTTC. It yields the protein CASSLVTGRAYEQYF.

This clonotype was observed many times. This chain connects TRBV29-1 to TRBJ2-1; D is ambiguous. From germline, CDR1 is SQVTM and CDR2 ANQGSEA. Trimming left V 3 bases short and J 4 bases short, with 7 bases between. The CDR3 is 12 residues long. The CDR3 region is CSVEALYNEQFF. Written as DNA, the CDR3 is TGCAGCGTTGAGGCACTTTACAATGAGCAGTTCTTC.